This paragraph covers one T cell receptor (beta chain) sequence. The sample comes from a study of CD8+ T cells in alopecia areata. The sample's treatment: oral pan-JAK inhibitor, 5-10 mg twice daily. Both peripheral blood and punch biopsies of lesional scalp skin were obtained from patients who had alopecia areata. RNA was isolated and reverse transcribed to cDNA, the sequencing template. Generated by immunoSEQ multiplex PCR, the TCRdb table keeps only in-frame clones and is missing some. The repertoire holds about 190,000 clones, with 45% to 75% as singletons. The sample consisted of CD4+ T cells sorted from blood, taken at week 4, from a patient treated with tofacitinib. This TCR derives from a human donor with alopecia areata.

The CDR3 bases are TGTGCCAGCAGTAGTTGGAGGGGACGGAGCACAGATACGCAGTATTTT. It yields the protein CASSSWRGRSTDTQYF. The genes are TRBV27 and TRBJ2-3; a possible D gene is TRBD2 (6 bases). V was trimmed by 5 bases and J by 0 bases, leaving 15 bases between them. This CDR3 is built from 16 residues. Germline V CDR1 and CDR2: MNHEY, SMNVEV (reference sequence).